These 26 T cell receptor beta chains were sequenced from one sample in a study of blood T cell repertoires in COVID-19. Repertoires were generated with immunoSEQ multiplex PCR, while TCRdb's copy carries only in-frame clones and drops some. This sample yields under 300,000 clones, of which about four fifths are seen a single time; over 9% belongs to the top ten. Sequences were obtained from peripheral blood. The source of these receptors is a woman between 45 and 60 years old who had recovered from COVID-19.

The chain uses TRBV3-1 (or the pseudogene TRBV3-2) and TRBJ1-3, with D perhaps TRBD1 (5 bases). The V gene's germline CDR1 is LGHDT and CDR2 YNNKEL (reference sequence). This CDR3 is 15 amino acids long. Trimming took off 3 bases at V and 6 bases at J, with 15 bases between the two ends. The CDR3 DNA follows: TGTGCCAGCAGCCAGACCGTGGGCAGGGTAAACACCATATATTTT. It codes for CASSQTVGRVNTIYF.

CDR3 region: CATSDGRWETGELFF. In DNA, the CDR3 is TGTGCCACCAGTGATGGAAGATGGGAGACCGGGGAGCTGTTTTTT. The genes are TRBV24-1 and TRBJ2-2; TRBD2 might be the D (5 bases). CDR1 KGHDR and CDR2 SFDVKD come from the germline V gene. CDR3 size: 15 residues. V lost 3 bases to trimming and J lost 5 bases, with 12 bases between them.

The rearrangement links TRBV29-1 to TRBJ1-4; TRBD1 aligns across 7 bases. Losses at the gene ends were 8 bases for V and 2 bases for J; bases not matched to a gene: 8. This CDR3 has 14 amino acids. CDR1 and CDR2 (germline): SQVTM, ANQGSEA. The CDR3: CSLIDRATNEKLFF. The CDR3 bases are TGCAGCCTAATCGACAGGGCCACTAATGAAAAACTGTTTTTT. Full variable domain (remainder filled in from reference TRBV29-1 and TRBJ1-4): SAVISQKPSRDICQRGTSLTIQCQVDSQVTMMFWYRQQPGQSLTLIATANQGSEATYESGFVIDKFPISRPNLTFSTLTVSNMSPEDSSIYLCSLIDRATNEKLFFGSGTQLSVL.

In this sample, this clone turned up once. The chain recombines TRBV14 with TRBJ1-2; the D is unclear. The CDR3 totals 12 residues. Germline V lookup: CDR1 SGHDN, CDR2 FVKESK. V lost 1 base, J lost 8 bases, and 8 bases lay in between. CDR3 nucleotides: TGTGCCAGCAGCCAAGGGCAATTGGGCTACACCTTC. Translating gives CASSQGQLGYTF.

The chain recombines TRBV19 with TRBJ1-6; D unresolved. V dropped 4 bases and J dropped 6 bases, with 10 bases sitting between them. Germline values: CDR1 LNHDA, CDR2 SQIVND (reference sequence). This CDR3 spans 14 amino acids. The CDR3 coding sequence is TGTGCCAGTAGTAAACTGACAACTAATTCACCCCTCCACTTT. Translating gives CASSKLTTNSPLHF.

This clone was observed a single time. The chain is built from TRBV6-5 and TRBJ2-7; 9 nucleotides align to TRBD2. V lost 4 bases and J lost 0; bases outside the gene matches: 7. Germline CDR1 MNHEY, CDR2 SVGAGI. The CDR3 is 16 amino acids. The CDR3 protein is CASSSLSGGSSYEQYF. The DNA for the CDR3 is TGTGCCAGCAGTTCCCTTAGCGGGGGCAGCTCCTACGAGCAGTACTTC.

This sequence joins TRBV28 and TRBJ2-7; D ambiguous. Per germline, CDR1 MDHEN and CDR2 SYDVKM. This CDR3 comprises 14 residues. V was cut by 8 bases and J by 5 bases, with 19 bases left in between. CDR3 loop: CASFGPAPLHEQYF. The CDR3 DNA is TGTGCCAGCTTTGGCCCTGCCCCCCTCCACGAGCAGTACTTC.

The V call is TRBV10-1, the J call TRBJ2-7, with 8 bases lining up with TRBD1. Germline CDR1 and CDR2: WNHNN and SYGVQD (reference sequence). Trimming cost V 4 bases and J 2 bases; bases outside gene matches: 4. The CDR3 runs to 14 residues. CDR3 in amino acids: CASSGQGFTYEQYF. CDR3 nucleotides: TGCGCCAGCAGTGGACAGGGGTTCACCTACGAGCAGTACTTC.

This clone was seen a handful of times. The CDR3 nucleotides are TGTGCCAGCAAAGGGACAGGAACGGGAAACACCATATATTTT. Protein product: CASKGTGTGNTIYF. The rearrangement links TRBV27 to TRBJ1-3; 8 nucleotides line up with TRBD1. The CDR3 is 14 residues long. From germline, CDR1 is MNHEY and CDR2 SMNVEV (reference sequence). Unmatched junction bases numbered 6, after V lost 7 bases and J lost 4 bases.

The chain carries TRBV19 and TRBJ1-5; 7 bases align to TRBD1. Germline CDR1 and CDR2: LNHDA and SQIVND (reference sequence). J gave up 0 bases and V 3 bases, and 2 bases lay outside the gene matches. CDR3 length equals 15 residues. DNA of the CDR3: TGTGCCAGTAGTATGACAGGGCTTAGCAATCAGCCCCAGCATTTT. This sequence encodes CASSMTGLSNQPQHF.

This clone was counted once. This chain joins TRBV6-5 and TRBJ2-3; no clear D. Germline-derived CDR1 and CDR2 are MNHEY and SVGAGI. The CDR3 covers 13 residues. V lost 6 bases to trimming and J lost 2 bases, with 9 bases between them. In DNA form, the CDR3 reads TGTGCCAGCAGACGGAGAAACACAGATACGCAGTATTTT. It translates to CASRRRNTDTQYF.

CDR3: CASSLPPGREIHEQYF. CDR3 sequence (DNA): TGTGCCAGCAGTCTGCCCCCCGGCAGGGAAATCCACGAGCAGTACTTC. The chain recombines TRBV2 with TRBJ2-7; possible D gene TRBD1, 5 bases. Trimming left V 5 bases short and J 5 bases short, with 22 bases between. The CDR3 contains 16 residues. The germline V gene encodes CDR1 SNHLY and CDR2 FYNNEI. Filled out from reference TRBV2 and TRBJ2-7, the complete variable domain reads EPEVTQTPSHQVTQMGQEVILRCVPISNHLYFYWYRQILGQKVEFLVSFYNNEISEKSEIFDDQFSVERPDGSNFTLKIRSTKLEDSAMYFCASSLPPGREIHEQYFGPGTRLTVT.

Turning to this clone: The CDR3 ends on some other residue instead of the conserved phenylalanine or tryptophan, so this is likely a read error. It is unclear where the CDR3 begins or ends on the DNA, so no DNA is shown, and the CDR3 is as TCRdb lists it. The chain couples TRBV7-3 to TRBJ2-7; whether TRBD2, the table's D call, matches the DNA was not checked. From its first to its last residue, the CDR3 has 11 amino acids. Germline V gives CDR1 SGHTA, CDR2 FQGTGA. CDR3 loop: CASSFRTGEFI.

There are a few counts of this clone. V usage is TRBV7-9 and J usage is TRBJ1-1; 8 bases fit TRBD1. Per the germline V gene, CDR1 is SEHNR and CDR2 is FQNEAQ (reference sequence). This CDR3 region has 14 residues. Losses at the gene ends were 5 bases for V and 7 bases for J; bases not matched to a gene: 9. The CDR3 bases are TGTGCCAGCAGCCCACAGGGGGAGTATGGTGAAGCTTTCTTT. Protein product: CASSPQGEYGEAFF.

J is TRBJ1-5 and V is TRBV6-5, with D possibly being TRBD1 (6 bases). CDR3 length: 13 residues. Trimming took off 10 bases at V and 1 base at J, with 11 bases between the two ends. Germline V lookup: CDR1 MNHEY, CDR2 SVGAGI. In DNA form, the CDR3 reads TGTGCCATCCTCGGACAGAGCAATCAGCCCCAGCATTTT. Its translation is CAILGQSNQPQHF.

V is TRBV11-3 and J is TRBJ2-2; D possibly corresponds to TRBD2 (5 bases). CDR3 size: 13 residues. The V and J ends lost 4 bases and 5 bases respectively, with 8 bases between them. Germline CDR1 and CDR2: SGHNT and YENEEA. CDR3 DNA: TGTGCCAGCAGCTCCCGGAGGACCGGGGAGCTGTTTTTT. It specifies CASSSRRTGELFF.

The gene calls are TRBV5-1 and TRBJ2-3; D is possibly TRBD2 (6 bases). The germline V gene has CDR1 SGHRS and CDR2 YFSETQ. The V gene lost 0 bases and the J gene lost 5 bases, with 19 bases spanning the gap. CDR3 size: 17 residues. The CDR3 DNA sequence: TGCGCCAGCAGCTTGGCCGATGGGAGTAGCGGTCTAGATACGCAGTATTTT. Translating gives CASSLADGSSGLDTQYF.

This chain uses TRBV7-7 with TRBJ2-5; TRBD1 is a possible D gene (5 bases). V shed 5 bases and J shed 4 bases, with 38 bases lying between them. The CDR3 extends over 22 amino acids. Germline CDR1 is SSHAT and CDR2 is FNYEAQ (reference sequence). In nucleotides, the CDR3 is TGTGCCAGCAGCCTCCACCCCCTCCTGGACGCAGGGAAGGGTAGGGCGTTAGAGACCCAGTACTTC. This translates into CASSLHPLLDAGKGRALETQYF. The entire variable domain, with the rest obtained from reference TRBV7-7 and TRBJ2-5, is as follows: GAGVSQSPRYKVTKRGQDVTLRCDPISSHATLYWYQQALGQGPEFLTYFNYEAQPDKSGLPSDRFSAERPEGSISTLTIQRTEQRDSAMYRCASSLHPLLDAGKGRALETQYFGPGTRLLVL.

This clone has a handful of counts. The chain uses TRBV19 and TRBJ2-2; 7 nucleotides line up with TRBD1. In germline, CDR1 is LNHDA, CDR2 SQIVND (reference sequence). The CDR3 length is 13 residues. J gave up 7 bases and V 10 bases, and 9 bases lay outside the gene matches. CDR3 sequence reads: CATQRTGDGELFF. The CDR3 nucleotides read TGTGCCACCCAGCGGACAGGAGACGGGGAGCTGTTTTTT.

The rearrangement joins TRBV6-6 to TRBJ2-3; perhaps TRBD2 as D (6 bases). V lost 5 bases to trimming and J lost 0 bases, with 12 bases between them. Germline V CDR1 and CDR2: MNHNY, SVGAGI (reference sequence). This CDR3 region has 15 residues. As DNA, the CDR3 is TGTGCCAGCAGTAGGGCTAGCGATAGCACAGATACGCAGTATTTT. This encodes CASSRASDSTDTQYF.

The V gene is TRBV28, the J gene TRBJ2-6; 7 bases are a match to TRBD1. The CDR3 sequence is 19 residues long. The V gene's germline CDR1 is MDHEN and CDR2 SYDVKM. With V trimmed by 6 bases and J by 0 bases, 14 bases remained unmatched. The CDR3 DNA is TGTGCCAGCAGCTCCAAGGTATGGGACAGAATCTCTGGGGCCAACGTCCTGACTTTC. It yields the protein CASSSKVWDRISGANVLTF.

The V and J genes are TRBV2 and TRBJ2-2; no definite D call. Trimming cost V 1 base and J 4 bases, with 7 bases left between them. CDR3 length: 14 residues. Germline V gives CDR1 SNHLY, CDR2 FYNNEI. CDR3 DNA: TGTGCCAGCAGTGAAGTGGCGGCCACCGGGGAGCTGTTTTTT. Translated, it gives CASSEVAATGELFF.

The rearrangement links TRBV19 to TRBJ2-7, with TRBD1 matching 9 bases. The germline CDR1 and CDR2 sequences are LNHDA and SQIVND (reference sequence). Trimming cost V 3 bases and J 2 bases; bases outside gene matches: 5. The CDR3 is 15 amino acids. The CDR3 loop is CASSIWGQGTYEQYF. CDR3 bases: TGTGCCAGTAGTATCTGGGGACAGGGAACCTACGAGCAGTACTTC.

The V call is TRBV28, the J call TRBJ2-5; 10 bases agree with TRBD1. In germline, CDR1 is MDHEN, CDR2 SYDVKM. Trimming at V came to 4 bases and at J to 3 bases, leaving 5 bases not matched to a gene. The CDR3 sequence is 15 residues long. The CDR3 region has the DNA TGTGCCAGCAGTTCGATAGGGACAGGGGAAGAGACCCAGTACTTC. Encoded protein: CASSSIGTGEETQYF.

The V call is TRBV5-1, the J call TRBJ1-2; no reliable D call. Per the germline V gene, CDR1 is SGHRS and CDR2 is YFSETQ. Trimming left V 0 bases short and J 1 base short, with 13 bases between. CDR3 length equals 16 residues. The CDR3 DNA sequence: TGCGCCAGCAGCTTGGAGGGCCGAGGGCATAACTATGGCTACACCTTC. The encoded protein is CASSLEGRGHNYGYTF.

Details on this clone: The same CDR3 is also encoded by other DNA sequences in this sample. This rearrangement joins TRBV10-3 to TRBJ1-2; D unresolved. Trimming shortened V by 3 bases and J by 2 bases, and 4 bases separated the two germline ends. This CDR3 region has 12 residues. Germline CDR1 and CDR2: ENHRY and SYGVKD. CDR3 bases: TGTGCCATCAGTGATTCGAACTATGGCTACACCTTC. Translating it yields CAISDSNYGYTF.